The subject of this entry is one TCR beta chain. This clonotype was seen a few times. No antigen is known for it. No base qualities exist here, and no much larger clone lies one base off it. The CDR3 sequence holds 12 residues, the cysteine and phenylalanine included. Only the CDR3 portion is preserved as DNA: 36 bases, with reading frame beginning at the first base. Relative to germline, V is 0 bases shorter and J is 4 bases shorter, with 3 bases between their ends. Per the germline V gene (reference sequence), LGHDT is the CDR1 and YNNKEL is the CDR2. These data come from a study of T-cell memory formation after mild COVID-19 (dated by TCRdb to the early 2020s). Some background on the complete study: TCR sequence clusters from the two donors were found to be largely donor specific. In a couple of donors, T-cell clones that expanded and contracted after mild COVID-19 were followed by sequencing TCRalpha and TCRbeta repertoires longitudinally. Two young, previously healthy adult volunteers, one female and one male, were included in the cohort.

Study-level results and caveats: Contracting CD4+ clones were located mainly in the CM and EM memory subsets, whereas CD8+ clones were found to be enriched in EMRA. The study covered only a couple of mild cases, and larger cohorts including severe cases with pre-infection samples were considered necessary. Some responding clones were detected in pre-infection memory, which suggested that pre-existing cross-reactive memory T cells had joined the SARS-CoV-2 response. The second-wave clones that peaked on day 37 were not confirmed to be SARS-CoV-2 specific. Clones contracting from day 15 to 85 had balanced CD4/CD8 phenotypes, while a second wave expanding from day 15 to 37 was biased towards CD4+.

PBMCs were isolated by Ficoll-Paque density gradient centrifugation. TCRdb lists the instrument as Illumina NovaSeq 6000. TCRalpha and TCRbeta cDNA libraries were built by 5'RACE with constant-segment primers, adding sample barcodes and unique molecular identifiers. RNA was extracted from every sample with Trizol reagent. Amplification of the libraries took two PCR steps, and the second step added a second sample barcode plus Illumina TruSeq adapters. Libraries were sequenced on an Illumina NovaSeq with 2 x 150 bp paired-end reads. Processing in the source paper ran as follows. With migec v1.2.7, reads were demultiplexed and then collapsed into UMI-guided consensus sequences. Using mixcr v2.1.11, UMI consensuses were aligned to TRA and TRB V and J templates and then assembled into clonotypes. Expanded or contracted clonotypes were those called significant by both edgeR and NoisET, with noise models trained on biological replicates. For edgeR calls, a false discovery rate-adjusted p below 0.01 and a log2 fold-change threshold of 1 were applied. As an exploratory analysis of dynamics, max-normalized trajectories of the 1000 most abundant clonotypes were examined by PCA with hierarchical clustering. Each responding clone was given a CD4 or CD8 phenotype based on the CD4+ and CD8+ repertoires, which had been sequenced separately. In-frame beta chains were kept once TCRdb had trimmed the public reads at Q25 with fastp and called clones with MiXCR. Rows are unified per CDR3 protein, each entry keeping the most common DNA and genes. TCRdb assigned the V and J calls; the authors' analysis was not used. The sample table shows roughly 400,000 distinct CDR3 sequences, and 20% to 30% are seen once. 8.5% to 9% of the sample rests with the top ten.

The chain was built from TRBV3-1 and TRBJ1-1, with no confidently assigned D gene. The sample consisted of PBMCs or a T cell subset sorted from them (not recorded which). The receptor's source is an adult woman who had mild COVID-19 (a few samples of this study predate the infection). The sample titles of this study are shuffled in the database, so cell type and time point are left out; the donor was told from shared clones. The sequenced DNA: TGTGCCAGCAGCCAAGATATCACTGAAGCTTTCTTT. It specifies CASSQDITEAFF.